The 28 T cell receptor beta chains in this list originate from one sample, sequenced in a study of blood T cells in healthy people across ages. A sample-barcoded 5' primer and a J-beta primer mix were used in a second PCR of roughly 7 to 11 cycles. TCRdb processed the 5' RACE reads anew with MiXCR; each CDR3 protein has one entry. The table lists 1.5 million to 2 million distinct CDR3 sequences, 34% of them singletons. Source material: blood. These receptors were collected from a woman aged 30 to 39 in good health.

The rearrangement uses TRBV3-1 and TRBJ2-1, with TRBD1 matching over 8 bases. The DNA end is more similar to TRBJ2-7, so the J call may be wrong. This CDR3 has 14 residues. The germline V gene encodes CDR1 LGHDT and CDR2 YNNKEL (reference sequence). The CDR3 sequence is CASSQDRGRNEQYF. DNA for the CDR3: TGTGCCAGCAGCCAAGACAGGGGGCGGAATGAGCAGTACTTC.

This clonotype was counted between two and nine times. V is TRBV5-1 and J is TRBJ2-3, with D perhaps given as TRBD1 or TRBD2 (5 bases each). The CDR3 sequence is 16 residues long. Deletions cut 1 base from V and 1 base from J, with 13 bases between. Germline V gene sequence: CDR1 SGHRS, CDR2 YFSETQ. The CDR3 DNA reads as TGCGCCAGCAGCTTGAGTCGGGGCTTGCGCACAGATACGCAGTATTTT. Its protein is CASSLSRGLRTDTQYF.

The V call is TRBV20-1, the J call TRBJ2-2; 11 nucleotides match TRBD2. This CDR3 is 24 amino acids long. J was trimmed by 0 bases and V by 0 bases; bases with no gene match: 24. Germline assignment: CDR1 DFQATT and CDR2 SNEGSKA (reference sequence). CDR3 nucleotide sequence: TGCAGTGCTAGAGATCCGAGCTTCATTCTTCCCGGGACTAGCGGTTACGCGAACACCGGGGAGCTGTTTTTT. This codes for CSARDPSFILPGTSGYANTGELFF.

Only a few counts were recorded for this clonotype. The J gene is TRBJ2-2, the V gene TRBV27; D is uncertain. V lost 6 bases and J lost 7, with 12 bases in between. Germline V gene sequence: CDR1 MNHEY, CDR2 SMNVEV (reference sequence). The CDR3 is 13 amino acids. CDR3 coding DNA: TGTGCCAGCAGACCTTTAGGGCGCGGGGAGCTGTTTTTT. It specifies CASRPLGRGELFF.

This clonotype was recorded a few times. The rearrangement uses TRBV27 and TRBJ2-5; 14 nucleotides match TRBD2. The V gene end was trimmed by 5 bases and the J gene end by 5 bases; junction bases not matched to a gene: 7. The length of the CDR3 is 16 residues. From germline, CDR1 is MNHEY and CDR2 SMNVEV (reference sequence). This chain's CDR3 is CASSPGTSGSRETQYF. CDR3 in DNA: TGTGCCAGCAGTCCCGGGACTAGCGGGAGCCGGGAGACCCAGTACTTC.

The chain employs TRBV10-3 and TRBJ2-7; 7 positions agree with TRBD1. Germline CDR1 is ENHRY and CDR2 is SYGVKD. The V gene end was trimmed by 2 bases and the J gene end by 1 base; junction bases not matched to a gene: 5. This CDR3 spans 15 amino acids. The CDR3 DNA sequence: TGTGCCATCAGTGAGGAGGCAGGGGGTTCCTACGAGCAGTACTTC. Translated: CAISEEAGGSYEQYF.

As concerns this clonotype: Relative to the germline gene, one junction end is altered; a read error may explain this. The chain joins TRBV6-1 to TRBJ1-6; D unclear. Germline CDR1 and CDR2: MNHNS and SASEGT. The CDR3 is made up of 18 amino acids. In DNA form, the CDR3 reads TGTGCCAGCAGTCAAAAGAGGGCAGCTCTGACCTATAATTCGCCCCTCCACTTT. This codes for CASSQKRAALTYNSPLHF.

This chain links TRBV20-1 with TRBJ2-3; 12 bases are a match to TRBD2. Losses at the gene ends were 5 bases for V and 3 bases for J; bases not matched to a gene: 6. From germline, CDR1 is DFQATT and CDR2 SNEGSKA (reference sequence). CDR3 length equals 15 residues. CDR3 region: CSAPASGGVTDTQYF. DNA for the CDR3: TGCAGTGCTCCCGCTAGCGGGGGGGTGACAGATACGCAGTATTTT.

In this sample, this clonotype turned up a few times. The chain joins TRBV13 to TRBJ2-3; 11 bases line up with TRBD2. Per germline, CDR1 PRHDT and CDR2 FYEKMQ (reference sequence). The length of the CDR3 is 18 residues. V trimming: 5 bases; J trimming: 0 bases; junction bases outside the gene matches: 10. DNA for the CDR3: TGTGCCAGCAGCCCCTGGACTTCTAGCGGGGGGAGCACAGATACGCAGTATTTT. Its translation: CASSPWTSSGGSTDTQYF.

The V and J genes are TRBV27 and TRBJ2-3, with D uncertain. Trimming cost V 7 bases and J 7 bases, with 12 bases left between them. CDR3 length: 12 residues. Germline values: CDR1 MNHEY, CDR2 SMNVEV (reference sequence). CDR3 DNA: TGTGCCAGCATCTCGACTGACAATACGCAGTATTTT. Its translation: CASISTDNTQYF.

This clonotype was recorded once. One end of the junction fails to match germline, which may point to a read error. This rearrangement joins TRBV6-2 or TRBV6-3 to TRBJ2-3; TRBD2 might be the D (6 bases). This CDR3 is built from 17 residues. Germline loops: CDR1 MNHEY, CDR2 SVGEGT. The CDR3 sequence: CTSSYEVREMSTDTQYF. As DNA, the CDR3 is TGTACCAGCAGTTACGAGGTACGGGAGATGAGCACAGATACGCAGTATTTT.

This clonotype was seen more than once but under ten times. CDR3 coding DNA: TGTGCCAGCAGCGTACCCCCTAACCCCGGGGGAAACAATGAGCAGTTCTTC. It specifies CASSVPPNPGGNNEQFF. The V gene is TRBV9, the J gene TRBJ2-1, with D perhaps matching TRBD2 (6 bases). V was cut by 1 base and J by 5 bases, with 19 bases left in between. Germline assignment: CDR1 SGDLS and CDR2 YYNGEE. This CDR3 has 17 residues.

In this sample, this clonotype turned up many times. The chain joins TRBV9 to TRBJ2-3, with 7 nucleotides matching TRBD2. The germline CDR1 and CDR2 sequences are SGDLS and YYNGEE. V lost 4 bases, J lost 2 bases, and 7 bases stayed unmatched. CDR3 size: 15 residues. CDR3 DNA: TGTGCCAGCAGCCCCGGACTAGGCTACACAGATACGCAGTATTTT. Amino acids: CASSPGLGYTDTQYF.

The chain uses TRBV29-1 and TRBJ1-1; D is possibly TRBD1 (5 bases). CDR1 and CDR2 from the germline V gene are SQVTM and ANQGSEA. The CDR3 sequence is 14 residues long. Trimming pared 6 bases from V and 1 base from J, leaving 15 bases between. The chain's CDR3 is CSVATGGGNTEAFF. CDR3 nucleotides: TGCAGCGTGGCCACCGGGGGAGGGAACACTGAAGCTTTCTTT.

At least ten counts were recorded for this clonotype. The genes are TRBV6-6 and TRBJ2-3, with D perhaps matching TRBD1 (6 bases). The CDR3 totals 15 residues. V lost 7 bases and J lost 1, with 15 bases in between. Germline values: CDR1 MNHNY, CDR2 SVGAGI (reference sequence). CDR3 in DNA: TGTGCCAGCATCTTAACAGGGACCGGCACAGATACGCAGTATTTT. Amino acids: CASILTGTGTDTQYF.

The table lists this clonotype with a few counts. The CDR3 spells CASSPRIYGYTF. The CDR3 DNA reads TGTGCCAGCAGTCCCCGGATATATGGCTACACCTTC. The chain has TRBV6-2 or TRBV6-3 and TRBJ1-2; D remains ambiguous. The CDR3 is made up of 12 amino acids. V dropped 5 bases and J dropped 5 bases, with 9 bases sitting between them. In germline, CDR1 is MNHEY, CDR2 SVGEGT.

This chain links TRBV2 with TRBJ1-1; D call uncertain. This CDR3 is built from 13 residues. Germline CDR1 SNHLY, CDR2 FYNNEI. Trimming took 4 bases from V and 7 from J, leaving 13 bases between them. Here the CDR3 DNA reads TGTGCCAGCAGTGCGGAGGGTGTCGGTGAAGCTTTCTTT. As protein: CASSAEGVGEAFF.

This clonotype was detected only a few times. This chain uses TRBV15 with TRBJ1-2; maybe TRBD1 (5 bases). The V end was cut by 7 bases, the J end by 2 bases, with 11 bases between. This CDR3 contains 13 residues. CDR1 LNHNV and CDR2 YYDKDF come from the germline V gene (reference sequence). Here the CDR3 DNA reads TGTGCCACCACTAGGGACCGAAACTATGGCTACACCTTC. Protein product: CATTRDRNYGYTF.

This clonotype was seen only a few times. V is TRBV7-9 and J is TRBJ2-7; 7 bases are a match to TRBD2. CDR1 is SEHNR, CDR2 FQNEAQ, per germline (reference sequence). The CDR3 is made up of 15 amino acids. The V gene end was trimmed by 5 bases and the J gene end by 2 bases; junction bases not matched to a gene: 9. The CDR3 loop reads CASSASGVPAYEQYF. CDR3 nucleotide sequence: TGTGCCAGCAGCGCAAGCGGGGTACCCGCCTACGAGCAGTACTTC.

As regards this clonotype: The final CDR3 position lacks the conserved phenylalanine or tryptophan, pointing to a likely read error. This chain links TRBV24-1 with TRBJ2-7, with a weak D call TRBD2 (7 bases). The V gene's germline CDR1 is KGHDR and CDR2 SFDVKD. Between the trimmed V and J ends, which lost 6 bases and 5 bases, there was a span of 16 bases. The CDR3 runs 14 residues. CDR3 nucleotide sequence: TGTGCCACCAGTTCAGGGAGGGGGTTCCACGAGCAGTACTCC. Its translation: CATSSGRGFHEQYS.

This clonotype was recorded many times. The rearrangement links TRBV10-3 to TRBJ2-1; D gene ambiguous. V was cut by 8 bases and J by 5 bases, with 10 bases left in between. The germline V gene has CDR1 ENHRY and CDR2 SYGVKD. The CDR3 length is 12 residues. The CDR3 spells CAISLAHNEQFF. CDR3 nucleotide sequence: TGTGCCATCTCATTGGCGCACAATGAGCAGTTCTTC.

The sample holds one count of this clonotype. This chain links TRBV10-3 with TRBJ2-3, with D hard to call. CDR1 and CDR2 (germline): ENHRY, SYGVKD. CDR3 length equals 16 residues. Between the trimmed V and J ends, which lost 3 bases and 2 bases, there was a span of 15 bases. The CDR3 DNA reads TGTGCCATCAGTGAAGCTCCGGTTGGGTCCACAGATACGCAGTATTTT. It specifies CAISEAPVGSTDTQYF.

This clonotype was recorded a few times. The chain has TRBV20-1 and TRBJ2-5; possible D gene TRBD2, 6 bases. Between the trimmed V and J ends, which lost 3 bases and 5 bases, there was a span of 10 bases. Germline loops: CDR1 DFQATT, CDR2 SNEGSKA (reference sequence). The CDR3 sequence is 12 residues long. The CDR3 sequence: CSASGSMETQYF. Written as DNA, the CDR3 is TGCAGTGCTAGCGGGAGTATGGAGACCCAGTACTTC.

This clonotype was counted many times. CDR3 region: CASSPPLGYEQYF. In DNA, the CDR3 is TGTGCCAGCAGCCCCCCCCTCGGATACGAGCAGTACTTC. V is TRBV7-9 and J is TRBJ2-7; D ambiguous. This CDR3 spans 13 amino acids. The germline CDR1 and CDR2 sequences are SEHNR and FQNEAQ (reference sequence). V lost 5 bases and J 4 bases, leaving 12 bases between the germline ends.

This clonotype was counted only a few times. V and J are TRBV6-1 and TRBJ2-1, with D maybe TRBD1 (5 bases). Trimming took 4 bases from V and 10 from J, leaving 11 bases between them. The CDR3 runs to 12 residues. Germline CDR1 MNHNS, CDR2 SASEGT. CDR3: CASSGTGVEQFF. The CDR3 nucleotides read TGTGCCAGCAGTGGAACAGGAGTCGAGCAGTTCTTC.

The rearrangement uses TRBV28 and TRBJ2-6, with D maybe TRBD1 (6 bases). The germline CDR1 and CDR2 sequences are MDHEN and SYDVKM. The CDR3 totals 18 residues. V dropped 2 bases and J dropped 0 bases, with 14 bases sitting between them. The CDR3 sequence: CASSLPRTARSGANVLTF. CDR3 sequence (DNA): TGTGCCAGCAGTTTACCTAGGACAGCTCGCTCTGGGGCCAACGTCCTGACTTTC.

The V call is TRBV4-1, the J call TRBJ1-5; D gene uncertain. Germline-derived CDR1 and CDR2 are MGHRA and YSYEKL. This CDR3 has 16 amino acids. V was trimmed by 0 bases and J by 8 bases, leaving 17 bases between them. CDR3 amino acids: CASSQDEAGEYEPQHF. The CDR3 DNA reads TGCGCCAGCAGCCAAGATGAGGCAGGTGAGTACGAGCCCCAGCATTTT.

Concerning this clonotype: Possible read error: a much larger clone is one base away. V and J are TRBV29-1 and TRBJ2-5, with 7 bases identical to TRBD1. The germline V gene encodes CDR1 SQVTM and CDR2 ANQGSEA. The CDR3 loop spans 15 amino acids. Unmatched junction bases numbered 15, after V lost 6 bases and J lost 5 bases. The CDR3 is CSVAYTRQGVETQYF. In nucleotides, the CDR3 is TGCAGCGTCGCCTATACGAGACAGGGAGTGGAGACCCAGTACTTC.